The rows below give T cell receptor beta chains drawn from one sample of a study of blood T cell repertoires in COVID-19. Sequenced by immunoSEQ multiplex PCR; TCRdb stores in-frame clones only, minus some. This table has a few hundred thousand clones, approximately 89% appearing once. Material: PBMCs or T cells enriched from blood (not recorded which). The receptors stem from a man in his forties in a cohort exposed to, infected with or recovered from COVID-19 (not recorded which). Each CDR3 is given without its conserved first and last residue. Fields, in order: V gene, J gene, CDR3 protein.

TRBV4-1,TRBJ1-3,ASSPRQFLSGNTIY
TRBV5-1,TRBJ2-7,ASSLGTLSYEQY
TRBV4-1,TRBJ2-3,ASSQEYASHFPDTQY
TRBV9,TRBJ2-5,ASSGGQSRETQY
TRBV5-1,TRBJ1-1,ASGMTGLGTEAF
TRBV6-5,TRBJ2-2,ASSYSGMAGARELF
TRBV5-4,TRBJ2-2,ASSLARLVGTGELF
TRBV18,TRBJ1-4,ASSPAGQGEEKLF
TRBV7-2,TRBJ2-7,ASSLMQGGEQY
TRBV5-1,TRBJ2-5,ASSLGLATFQETQY
TRBV27,TRBJ2-1,ASSSRGSGTPYNEQF
TRBV9,TRBJ1-6,ASSLGQHNSPLH
TRBV12-5,TRBJ2-4,ASGLPPLAGVSNIQY
TRBV7-3,TRBJ2-3,ASSSTRSTDTQY
TRBV3-1/TRBV3-2,TRBJ2-7,ASSPGRTQAYEQY
TRBV19,TRBJ1-6,ASSPPYSSPLH
TRBV7-8,TRBJ2-7,ASSLLLLADPRSSYEQY
TRBV6-2/TRBV6-3,TRBJ2-1,ASSPIRVLQF
TRBV28,TRBJ1-2,ASNHPEKALYGYT
TRBV18,TRBJ1-4,ASSPPGSEKLF
TRBV19,TRBJ1-2,ASLGGTPNYGYT
TRBV25-1,TRBJ2-1,ASSVRGTSPFNEQF
TRBV7-6,TRBJ2-7,ASSLPGRGDTSYEQY
TRBV7-9,TRBJ2-3,ASSSPNVQGLADTQY
TRBV7-9,TRBJ2-2,ASSPGLAGGRELF
TRBV4-1,TRBJ2-5,ASSQGGLAGRRETQY
TRBV6-1,TRBJ1-2,ASNHRDRGVGYT
TRBV6-1,TRBJ1-2,ASSERQIRGYT
TRBV18,TRBJ1-6,ASSPGQATSPLH
TRBV6-5,TRBJ1-1,ASSGTVNTEAF
TRBV28,TRBJ2-7,ASSSTGQGSHEQY
TRBV5-1,TRBJ1-1,ASSEGQPNTEAF
TRBV7-8,TRBJ1-2,ASSLLSIREVGGYT
TRBV5-5,TRBJ1-2,ASSLSRGRYGYT
TRBV5-1,TRBJ1-1,ASSVTGLNTEAF
TRBV15,TRBJ2-5,ATSSRTGSGETQY
TRBV7-6,TRBJ2-2,ASSLSPGITGELF
TRBV7-9,TRBJ2-1,ASSSSNRDRGYNEQF
TRBV28,TRBJ2-1,ASRISSGISSYNEQF
TRBV6-5,TRBJ1-1,ASSRNSGGGTEAF
TRBV27,TRBJ2-3,ASSWTRGVRDTQY
TRBV6-2/TRBV6-3,TRBJ1-5,ASSPTNSNQPQH
TRBV3-1/TRBV3-2,TRBJ2-7,ASSQSGGSGEQY
TRBV7-8,TRBJ1-5,ASSPYTRQLDQPQH
TRBV5-1,TRBJ2-7,ASSLFPGGKNDEQY
TRBV6-5,TRBJ2-1,ASSLQAGYNEQF
TRBV7-8,TRBJ2-5,ASSLGQGHSRGTQY
TRBV15,TRBJ1-2,ATSPRRGASNYGYT
TRBV5-1,TRBJ2-5,ASSPNGGIRQETQY
TRBV30,TRBJ1-2,AWSATGGDGYT
TRBV3-1/TRBV3-2,TRBJ2-1,ASSQGVSGTFSSYNEQF
TRBV28,TRBJ1-4,ASVDNEKLF
TRBV27,TRBJ2-7,ATWPGHITHEQY
TRBV15,TRBJ1-6,ATSRDQGGNSPLH